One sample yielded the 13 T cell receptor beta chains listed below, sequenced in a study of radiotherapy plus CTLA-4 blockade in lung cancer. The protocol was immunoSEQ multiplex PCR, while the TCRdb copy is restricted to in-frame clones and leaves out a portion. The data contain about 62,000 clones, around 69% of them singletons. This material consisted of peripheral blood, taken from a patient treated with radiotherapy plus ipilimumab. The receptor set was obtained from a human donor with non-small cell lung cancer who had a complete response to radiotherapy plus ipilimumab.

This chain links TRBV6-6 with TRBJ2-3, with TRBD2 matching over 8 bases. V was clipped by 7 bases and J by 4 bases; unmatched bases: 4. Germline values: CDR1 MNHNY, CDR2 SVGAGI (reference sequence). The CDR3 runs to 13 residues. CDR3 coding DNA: TGTGCCAGCACGGGCGGGAGGCCAGATACGCAGTATTTT. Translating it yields CASTGGRPDTQYF.

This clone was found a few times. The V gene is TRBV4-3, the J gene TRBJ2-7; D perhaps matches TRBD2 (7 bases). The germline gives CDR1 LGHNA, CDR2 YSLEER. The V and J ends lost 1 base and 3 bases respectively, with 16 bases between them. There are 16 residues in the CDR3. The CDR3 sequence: CASSQGGLQGRYEQYF. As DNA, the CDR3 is TGCGCCAGCAGCCAAGGGGGACTACAGGGACGCTACGAGCAGTACTTC.

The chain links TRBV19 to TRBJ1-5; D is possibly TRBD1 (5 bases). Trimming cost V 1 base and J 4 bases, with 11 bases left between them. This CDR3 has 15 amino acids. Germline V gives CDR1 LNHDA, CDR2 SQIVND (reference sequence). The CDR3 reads CASSIVEGRNQPQHF. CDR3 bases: TGTGCCAGTAGTATAGTAGAGGGGAGGAATCAGCCCCAGCATTTT.

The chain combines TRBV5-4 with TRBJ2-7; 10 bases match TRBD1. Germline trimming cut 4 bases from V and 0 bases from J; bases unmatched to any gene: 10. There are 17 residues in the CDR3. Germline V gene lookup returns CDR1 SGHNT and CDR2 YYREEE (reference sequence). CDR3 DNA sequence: TGTGCCAGCAGCCCCGGGACAGGGGTCTTAAGCTCCTACGAGCAGTACTTC. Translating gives CASSPGTGVLSSYEQYF.

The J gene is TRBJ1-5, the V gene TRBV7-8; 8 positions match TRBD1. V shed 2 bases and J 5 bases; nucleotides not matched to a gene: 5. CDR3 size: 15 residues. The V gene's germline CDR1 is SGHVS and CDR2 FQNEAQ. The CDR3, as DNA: TGTGCCAGCAGCTTAACGGACAGGGACGATCAGCCCCAGCATTTT. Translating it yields CASSLTDRDDQPQHF.

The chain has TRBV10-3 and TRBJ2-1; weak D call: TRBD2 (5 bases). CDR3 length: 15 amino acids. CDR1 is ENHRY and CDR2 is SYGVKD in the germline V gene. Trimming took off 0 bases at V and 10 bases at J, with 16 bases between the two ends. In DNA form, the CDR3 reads TGTGCCATCAGTGAGTCGAAAGCCGGAGGTCGGGAGCAGTTCTTC. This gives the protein CAISESKAGGREQFF.

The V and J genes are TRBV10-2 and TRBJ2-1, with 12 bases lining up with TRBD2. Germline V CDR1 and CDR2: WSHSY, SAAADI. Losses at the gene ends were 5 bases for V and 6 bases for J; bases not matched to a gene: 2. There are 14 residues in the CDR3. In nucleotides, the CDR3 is TGCGCCAGCAGTTGGACTAGCGGGACCAATGAGCAGTTCTTC. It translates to CASSWTSGTNEQFF.

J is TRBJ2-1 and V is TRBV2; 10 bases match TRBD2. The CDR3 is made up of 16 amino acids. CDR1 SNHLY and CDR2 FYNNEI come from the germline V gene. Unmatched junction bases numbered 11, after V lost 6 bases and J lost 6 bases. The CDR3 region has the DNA TGTGCCAGCAGGACCTCTAGCGGGAGCGGGGGCAATGAGCAGTTCTTC. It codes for CASRTSSGSGGNEQFF.

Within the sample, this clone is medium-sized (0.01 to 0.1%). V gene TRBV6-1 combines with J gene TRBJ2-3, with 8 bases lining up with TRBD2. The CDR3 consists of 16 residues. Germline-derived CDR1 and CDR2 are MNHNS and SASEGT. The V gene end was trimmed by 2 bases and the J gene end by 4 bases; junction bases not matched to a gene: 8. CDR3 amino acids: CASSERDRREADTQYF. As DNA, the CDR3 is TGTGCCAGCAGTGAACGAGATAGGCGGGAGGCAGATACGCAGTATTTT.

The CDR3 is CATSRGGGGNTEAFF. In DNA, the CDR3 is TGTGCCACCAGCAGAGGGGGCGGGGGGAACACTGAAGCTTTCTTT. This chain joins TRBV15 and TRBJ1-1, with D perhaps TRBD1 (5 bases). Looked up from germline, CDR1 is LNHNV and CDR2 is YYDKDF (reference sequence). CDR3 length: 15 amino acids. The V gene lost 1 base and the J gene lost 1 base, with 10 bases spanning the gap.

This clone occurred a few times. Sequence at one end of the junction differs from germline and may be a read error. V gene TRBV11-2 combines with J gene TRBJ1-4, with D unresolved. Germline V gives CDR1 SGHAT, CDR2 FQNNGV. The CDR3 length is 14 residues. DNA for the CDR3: TGTGCCAGCAGCTTAGATCTAGGCCGCGGGTCCCTTGAGTTT. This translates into CASSLDLGRGSLEF.

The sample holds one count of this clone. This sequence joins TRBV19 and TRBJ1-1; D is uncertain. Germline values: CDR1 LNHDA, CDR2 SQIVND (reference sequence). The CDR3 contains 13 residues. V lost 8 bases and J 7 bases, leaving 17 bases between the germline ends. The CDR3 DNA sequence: TGTGCCAGTTCTCTTTTGCGCGGCAGTGAAGCTTTCTTT. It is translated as CASSLLRGSEAFF.

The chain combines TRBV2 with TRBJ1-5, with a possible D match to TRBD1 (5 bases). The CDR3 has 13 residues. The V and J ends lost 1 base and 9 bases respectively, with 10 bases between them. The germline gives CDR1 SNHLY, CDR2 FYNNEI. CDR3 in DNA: TGTGCCAGCAGTGAAGTTGGAGGGGCGCCCCAGCATTTT. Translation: CASSEVGGAPQHF.